Listed below are T cell receptor beta chains from one sample, sequenced in a study of T-cell reconstitution after alpha-beta-depleted transplantation in children. TCRdb reprocessed the PCR reads with MiXCR, giving one entry per CDR3 protein. The sample includes 500,000 or so distinct CDR3 sequences, about 31% seen only once; the top ten take roughly 2.5%. The specimen was PBMCs from the stem cell graft donor, collected from the stem cell graft. The source of these receptors is a human donor who donated a stem cell graft to a child with aplastic anemia. The conserved cysteine and the conserved F or W are not part of the CDR3 here. Fields, in order: V gene, J gene, CDR3 protein.

v_gene: TRBV12-3/TRBV12-4
j_gene: TRBJ1-3
CDR3aa: ASSLTPVSSGNTIY

v_gene: TRBV20-1
j_gene: TRBJ2-1
CDR3aa: SARGVNEQF

v_gene: TRBV30
j_gene: TRBJ2-3
CDR3aa: AGVRRGEAGTQY

v_gene: TRBV29-1
j_gene: TRBJ1-1
CDR3aa: SVSDRGRTEAF

v_gene: TRBV14
j_gene: TRBJ1-1
CDR3aa: ASSRKMTGTNTEAF

v_gene: TRBV29-1
j_gene: TRBJ2-3
CDR3aa: SSSGTSGSMWTDTQY

v_gene: TRBV5-1
j_gene: TRBJ1-4
CDR3aa: ASSLARTAGDEKLF

v_gene: TRBV6-2/TRBV6-3
j_gene: TRBJ1-1
CDR3aa: ASSYSGRSTEAF

v_gene: TRBV27
j_gene: TRBJ1-5
CDR3aa: ASSSETGGAGQPQH

v_gene: TRBV6-4
j_gene: TRBJ2-1
CDR3aa: ASTTGSSSYNEQF

v_gene: TRBV11-2
j_gene: TRBJ1-5
CDR3aa: ASSLRGGRGPSNQPQH

v_gene: TRBV19
j_gene: TRBJ2-1
CDR3aa: ASSLGAGGYEQF

v_gene: TRBV7-2
j_gene: TRBJ2-3
CDR3aa: ASSLGPQEGTDTQY

v_gene: TRBV20-1
j_gene: TRBJ2-1
CDR3aa: SARRTSGTYNEQF

v_gene: TRBV6-4
j_gene: TRBJ2-6
CDR3aa: ASSPTGSDGANVLT

v_gene: TRBV20-1
j_gene: TRBJ1-6
CDR3aa: SASERLDSPLH

v_gene: TRBV29-1
j_gene: TRBJ1-1
CDR3aa: SVWDRVDTEAF

v_gene: TRBV20-1
j_gene: TRBJ2-7
CDR3aa: SAMTGYEQY

v_gene: TRBV4-1
j_gene: TRBJ2-3
CDR3aa: ASSQPGQNGDTQY

v_gene: TRBV29-1
j_gene: TRBJ2-2
CDR3aa: SVVLGQGYGELF

v_gene: TRBV27
j_gene: TRBJ1-1
CDR3aa: ASSLTSTNLNTEAF

v_gene: TRBV27
j_gene: TRBJ2-6
CDR3aa: ASSPRGVSGANVLT

v_gene: TRBV12-3/TRBV12-4
j_gene: TRBJ2-5
CDR3aa: ASSLWAGGISFQETQY

v_gene: TRBV6-2/TRBV6-3
j_gene: TRBJ1-5
CDR3aa: ASRRRTDHSNQPQH